This is a list of T cell receptor beta chains from one sample in a study of shared clonotypes between healthy human individuals. Here immunoSEQ multiplex PCR was the method, and the copy in TCRdb shows in-frame clones only, minus some. The table includes about 2 million clones, roughly 94% detected once. The sample comprised naive CD4+ T cells sorted from blood. The receptors here all came from a man between 18 and 35 years old in good health. CDR3s include the opening cysteine and the closing phenylalanine or tryptophan. Each record gives: D gene, J gene, V gene, CDR3 protein, CDR3 DNA. D genes are given only for firm matches.

d_gene: NA
j_gene: TRBJ2-2
v_gene: TRBV7-3
CDR3aa: CASSLNFSGRGTGELFF
CDR3nt: TGTGCCAGCAGCTTAAATTTTTCGGGGCGCGGCACCGGGGAGCTGTTTTTT

d_gene: TRBD1
j_gene: TRBJ2-1
v_gene: TRBV6-6
CDR3aa: CASSYLGQGVLVF
CDR3nt: TGTGCCAGCAGTTACCTAGGACAGGGGGTCCTGGTCTTC

d_gene: TRBD2
j_gene: TRBJ2-2
v_gene: TRBV5-4
CDR3aa: CASSPRTSGNTGELFF
CDR3nt: TGTGCCAGCAGCCCCAGGACTAGCGGAAACACCGGGGAGCTGTTTTTT

d_gene: TRBD1
j_gene: TRBJ2-1
v_gene: TRBV5-1
CDR3aa: CASSSDRSSYNEQFF
CDR3nt: TGCGCCAGCAGCTCGGACAGGAGCTCCTACAATGAGCAGTTCTTC

d_gene: TRBD2
j_gene: TRBJ2-3
v_gene: TRBV5-1
CDR3aa: CASSLGGASGDTQYF
CDR3nt: TGCGCCAGCAGCTTAGGCGGGGCTAGCGGGGATACGCAGTATTTT

d_gene: NA
j_gene: TRBJ2-2
v_gene: TRBV10-3
CDR3aa: CAISETATNTGELFF
CDR3nt: TGTGCCATCAGTGAGACCGCTACGAACACCGGGGAGCTGTTTTTT

d_gene: NA
j_gene: TRBJ1-2
v_gene: TRBV28
CDR3aa: CASSLGVGYTF
CDR3nt: TGTGCCAGCAGTTTAGGAGTCGGCTACACCTTC

d_gene: TRBD1
j_gene: TRBJ2-7
v_gene: TRBV11-3
CDR3aa: CASSLEQGHEQYF
CDR3nt: TGTGCCAGCAGCTTAGAACAGGGGCACGAGCAGTACTTC

d_gene: TRBD1
j_gene: TRBJ1-2
v_gene: TRBV29-1
CDR3aa: CSVEDQQGIVGYTF
CDR3nt: TGCAGCGTTGAAGATCAACAGGGGATCGTTGGCTACACCTTC

d_gene: TRBD1
j_gene: TRBJ1-1
v_gene: TRBV12-5
CDR3aa: CASGPDRGLAEAFF
CDR3nt: TGTGCTAGTGGCCCCGACAGGGGGCTCGCTGAAGCTTTCTTT

d_gene: NA
j_gene: TRBJ2-3
v_gene: TRBV6-1
CDR3aa: CASKKTGSTDTQYF
CDR3nt: TGTGCCAGCAAAAAGACAGGTAGCACAGATACGCAGTATTTT

d_gene: TRBD2
j_gene: TRBJ2-1
v_gene: TRBV6-1
CDR3aa: CASSEKREGYNEQFF
CDR3nt: TGTGCCAGCAGTGAAAAGCGGGAGGGCTACAATGAGCAGTTCTTC

d_gene: NA
j_gene: TRBJ2-5
v_gene: TRBV20-1
CDR3aa: CSVAGLETQYF
CDR3nt: TGCAGTGTCGCAGGTTTAGAGACCCAGTACTTC

d_gene: TRBD2
j_gene: TRBJ2-3
v_gene: TRBV2
CDR3aa: CASIPSGVRDTQYF
CDR3nt: TGTGCCAGCATACCTAGCGGAGTCCGGGATACGCAGTATTTT

d_gene: NA
j_gene: TRBJ2-7
v_gene: TRBV18
CDR3aa: CASSSGTFYEQYF
CDR3nt: TGTGCCAGCTCCTCCGGGACATTCTACGAGCAGTACTTC

d_gene: TRBD1
j_gene: TRBJ2-1
v_gene: TRBV19
CDR3aa: CASRKRGQGAYLQFF
CDR3nt: TGTGCCAGTAGGAAGAGGGGACAGGGGGCCTATTTACAGTTCTTC